A single TCR beta chain is shown here with its context. CDR1 is SGHRS and CDR2 is YFSETQ in the germline V gene. The CDR3 is 15 residues long. The V gene lost 2 bases and the J gene lost 0 bases, with 12 bases spanning the gap. The method was immunoSEQ multiplex PCR; TCRdb's version includes in-frame clones alone and lacks a portion of them. The sample contains about 53,000 clones, 86% of which appear only once. This sample is drawn from a study of technical replicates of blood from a few donors. The TCR sequence derives from a human donor in good health. Some clones in this sample may be carry-over from other donors' samples. The chain recombines TRBV5-1 with TRBJ2-7; D perhaps matches TRBD1 (6 bases). Sequencing was carried out using PBMCs. The CDR3 here is CASSFRGGFSYEQYF. CDR3 bases: TGCGCCAGCAGCTTCCGAGGGGGATTCTCCTACGAGCAGTACTTC.